The clone carrying this T cell receptor (beta chain) was seen only a few times. Its antigen is unidentified. This entry is derived from a study of cytomegalovirus exposure and HLA in healthy donors. Overall study: Clustering assigned 81% of the roughly 420 genotyped donors to the Caucasian-associated ancestry cluster. General study points: Sequences of the TCR beta chain were said to predict the HLA-A and HLA-B alleles of most subjects accurately. It was reportedly the case that the classifier diagnosed cytomegalovirus status with high specificity and sensitivity. Most TCR sequences were seen very rarely across donors, but some public TCRs occurred in many.

The PCR used 60 Vbeta and 13 Jbeta primers. Assay used: immunoSEQ multiplex PCR; TCRdb lists only in-frame clones, some missing. The sample consists of roughly 250,000 clones, 80% of them appearing once. Trimming took 1 base from V and 4 from J, leaving 13 bases between them. The CDR3 has 15 amino acids. CDR1 and CDR2 from the germline V gene are SGHTA and FQGNSA. This clonotype was obtained from a girl aged 2 to 9 in good health and CMV-seronegative. Sequencing was performed on PBMCs. V and J are TRBV7-2 and TRBJ2-5; the D is unclear. CDR3 sequence (DNA): TGTGCCAGCAGCTTAGTCCGGTACGGTGGAGAGACCCAGTACTTC. This translates into CASSLVRYGGETQYF.